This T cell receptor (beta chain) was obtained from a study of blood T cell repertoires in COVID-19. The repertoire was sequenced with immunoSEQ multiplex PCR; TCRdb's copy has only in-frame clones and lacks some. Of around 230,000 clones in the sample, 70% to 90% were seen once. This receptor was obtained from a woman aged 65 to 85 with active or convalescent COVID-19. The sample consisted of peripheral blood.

The CDR3 DNA sequence: TGTGCCAGCAGACCACCCGGCTCTGGAAACACCATATATTTT. Amino acid sequence: CASRPPGSGNTIYF. The rearrangement joins TRBV6-5 to TRBJ1-3; D is unclear. V shed 6 bases and J shed 0 bases, with 9 bases lying between them. The CDR3 contains 14 residues. Germline loops: CDR1 MNHEY, CDR2 SVGAGI.